These 26 T cell receptor beta chains share one sample of origin, sequenced in a study of T cell repertoires in cytomegalovirus infection. These TCRs are of unknown antigen specificity. In TCRdb, the reads were re-called with MiXCR into one record per CDR3 protein. The table shows about 500,000 distinct CDR3 sequences, with 30% to 40% occurring only once. The sample was cultured PBMCs, taken from culture after CMV antigen stimulation. These receptor sequences come from a human donor in good health (CMV status not recorded). Some clones in this sample may be carry-over from other donors' samples.

This rearrangement joins TRBV27 to TRBJ1-4; D ambiguous. The CDR3 spans 16 residues. Germline CDR1 MNHEY, CDR2 SMNVEV (reference sequence). Trimming left V 1 base short and J 8 bases short, with 17 bases between. In nucleotides, the CDR3 is TGTGCCAGCAGTTTATTTCCTTTTACGGGATTCGAAAAACTGTTTTTT. It translates to CASSLFPFTGFEKLFF.

The chain links TRBV13 to TRBJ2-7; D is undetermined. This CDR3 region has 13 residues. Trimming cost V 0 bases and J 1 base, with 4 bases left between them. Germline lookup yields CDR1 PRHDT and CDR2 FYEKMQ (reference sequence). The CDR3 loop reads CASSLGNSYEQYV. CDR3 DNA sequence: TGTGCCAGCAGCTTAGGGAATTCCTACGAGCAGTACGTC.

This chain links TRBV7-2 with TRBJ2-2; TRBD2 aligns across 7 bases. Germline V gene lookup returns CDR1 SGHTA and CDR2 FQGNSA. CDR3 length equals 16 residues. The V gene end was trimmed by 1 base and the J gene end by 3 bases; junction bases not matched to a gene: 5. As DNA, the CDR3 is TGTGCCAGCAGCTTAGTCGGGACTACCTACACCGGGGAGCTGTTTTTT. Its translation: CASSLVGTTYTGELFF.

The chain carries TRBV10-3 and TRBJ2-1, with TRBD2 matching 10 bases. This CDR3 has 13 residues. CDR1 is ENHRY and CDR2 is SYGVKD in the germline V gene. Trimming cost V 3 bases and J 9 bases; bases outside gene matches: 2. CDR3 amino acids: CAISDLAGVEQFF. The DNA for the CDR3 is TGTGCCATCAGTGACCTAGCGGGAGTTGAGCAGTTCTTC.

This clonotype was observed a handful of times. V and J are TRBV6-5 and TRBJ1-1, with 9 bases identical to TRBD1. The V segment lost 0 bases and the J segment 7 bases; nucleotides outside the gene matches: 6. The length of the CDR3 is 15 residues. Germline-derived CDR1 and CDR2 are MNHEY and SVGAGI. CDR3 region: CASSYSGQGYREAFF. DNA of the CDR3: TGTGCCAGCAGTTACTCGGGACAGGGCTATCGTGAAGCTTTCTTT.

The CDR3, as DNA: TGTGCTAGTGGCTCAAACACAGATACGCAGTATTTT. It yields the protein CASGSNTDTQYF. This chain connects TRBV12-5 to TRBJ2-3; D is ambiguous. CDR1 is LGHNT and CDR2 is FRNRAP in the germline V gene. V was cut by 6 bases and J by 2 bases, with 6 bases left in between. This CDR3 spans 12 amino acids.

J is TRBJ1-3 and V is TRBV27; 7 bases align to TRBD1. This CDR3 is built from 14 residues. The V gene's germline CDR1 is MNHEY and CDR2 SMNVEV (reference sequence). Trimming removed 3 bases from V and 4 bases from J; junction bases left unmatched: 3. The CDR3 sequence: CASSFRQGGNTIYF. The CDR3 nucleotides read TGTGCCAGCAGTTTTCGACAGGGCGGAAACACCATATATTTT.

The J gene is TRBJ2-3, the V gene TRBV11-2, with TRBD1 identical over 8 bases. This CDR3 spans 16 amino acids. CDR1 is SGHAT, CDR2 FQNNGV, per germline. The V segment lost 5 bases and the J segment 1 base; nucleotides outside the gene matches: 8. The CDR3 sequence is CASSPGGIVGTDTQYF. In DNA, the CDR3 is TGTGCCAGCAGCCCAGGGGGCATAGTTGGCACAGATACGCAGTATTTT.

This clonotype has only a few counts. The V call is TRBV9, the J call TRBJ1-6; D not resolved. Germline CDR1 reads SGDLS; CDR2 reads YYNGEE. With 2 bases removed from V and 0 bases from J, the gap between germline ends came to 9 bases. The CDR3 extends over 16 amino acids. CDR3 DNA sequence: TGTGCCAGCAGCGTGCGAGCGAGCTCCTATAATTCACCCCTCCACTTT. Translating gives CASSVRASSYNSPLHF. The whole variable domain, remainder taken from reference TRBV9 and TRBJ1-6, is DSGVTQTPKHLITATGQRVTLRCSPRSGDLSVYWYQQSLDQGLQFLIQYYNGEERAKGNILERFSAQQFPDLHSELNLSSLELGDSALYFCASSVRASSYNSPLHFGNGTRLTVT.

The CDR3 DNA sequence: TGTGCCAGCAGCCGGGGACAGGGTAGGGCCGGGGAGCTGTTTTTT. Encoded protein: CASSRGQGRAGELFF. The J gene is TRBJ2-2, the V gene TRBV7-2; 9 nucleotides align to TRBD1. The CDR3 sequence is 15 residues long. From germline, CDR1 is SGHTA and CDR2 FQGNSA. V lost 5 bases to trimming and J lost 6 bases; unmatched junction nucleotides: 7.

The chain uses TRBV5-6 and TRBJ2-3; weak D call: TRBD2 (6 bases). This CDR3 is 15 amino acids long. Trimming left V 0 bases short and J 0 bases short, with 8 bases between. Germline CDR1 SGHDT, CDR2 YYEEEE. For the CDR3, the DNA is TGTGCCAGCAGCTTGGCGGGAGAGAGCACAGATACGCAGTATTTT. Translating gives CASSLAGESTDTQYF. The entire variable domain, with the rest obtained from reference TRBV5-6 and TRBJ2-3, is as follows: DAGVTQSPTHLIKTRGQQVTLRCSPKSGHDTVSWYQQALGQGPQFIFQYYEEEERQRGNFPDRFSGHQFPNYSSELNVNALLLGDSALYLCASSLAGESTDTQYFGPGTRLTVL.

This clonotype was counted ten times or more. The V call is TRBV7-2, the J call TRBJ1-1; 7 bases fit TRBD1. V shed 0 bases, J shed 5 bases, and the junction held 6 bases outside the gene matches. Looked up from germline, CDR1 is SGHTA and CDR2 is FQGNSA. This CDR3 is 15 amino acids long. This chain's CDR3 is CASSLAQGVRTEAFF. CDR3 nucleotide sequence: TGTGCCAGCAGCTTAGCTCAGGGGGTGAGGACTGAAGCTTTCTTT.

This clonotype turned up a few times. V gene TRBV10-3 combines with J gene TRBJ2-6; 10 bases agree with TRBD1. This CDR3 comprises 18 residues. The V gene's germline CDR1 is ENHRY and CDR2 SYGVKD. The junction had 8 bases not matched to a gene; V was cut back by 4 bases and J by 2 bases. CDR3 protein: CAISGTTGGGPGANVLTF. As DNA, the CDR3 is TGTGCCATCAGTGGGACGACAGGGGGCGGACCTGGGGCCAACGTCCTGACTTTC.

The chain employs TRBV6-1 and TRBJ2-6, with D perhaps matching TRBD2 (6 bases). Trimming removed 6 bases at V and 0 bases at J, with 18 bases between. Germline V lookup: CDR1 MNHNS, CDR2 SASEGT. This CDR3 spans 18 amino acids. This CDR3 is CASSSRRGLLSGANVLTF. The CDR3 coding sequence is TGTGCCAGCAGCTCTCGGCGGGGCCTGCTCTCTGGGGCCAACGTCCTGACTTTC.

Notes on this clonotype: A much bigger clone sits one base away, suggesting this may be a read error. The V call is TRBV7-9, the J call TRBJ2-3; a weak D match, TRBD2 (6 bases). CDR3 length: 16 residues. Germline V gives CDR1 SEHNR, CDR2 FQNEAQ (reference sequence). The DNA of the CDR3 is TGTGCCAGCAGCAGATGGGACTCCACGGGTGTTGATACGCTGTATTTT. Translated, it gives CASSRWDSTGVDTLYF.

CDR3 sequence reads: CAWIPGTEAFF. For the CDR3, the DNA is TGTGCCTGGATCCCAGGGACTGAAGCTTTCTTT. The V and J genes are TRBV30 and TRBJ1-1, with D possibly being TRBD1 (5 bases). This CDR3 is built from 11 residues. Per the germline V gene, CDR1 is GTSNPN and CDR2 is SVGIG (reference sequence). The V end was cut by 4 bases, the J end by 5 bases, with 8 bases between.

The V and J genes are TRBV4-3 and TRBJ1-5, with unresolved D. Germline V gene data show CDR1 as LGHNA and CDR2 as YSLEER. CDR3 size: 15 residues. The V gene lost 0 bases and the J gene lost 2 bases, with 8 bases spanning the gap. The CDR3 spells CASSQEWFGNQPQHF. The CDR3 nucleotides are TGCGCCAGCAGCCAAGAATGGTTTGGCAATCAGCCCCAGCATTTT.

V is TRBV5-1 and J is TRBJ2-2; 11 bases are shared with TRBD2. The CDR3 spans 16 residues. Trimming cost V 2 bases and J 6 bases; bases outside gene matches: 6. The V gene's germline CDR1 is SGHRS and CDR2 YFSETQ. CDR3 in amino acids: CASSFLSSGRSGELFF. The CDR3 coding sequence is TGCGCCAGCAGCTTCTTGTCTAGCGGGAGGTCCGGGGAGCTGTTTTTT.

The chain recombines TRBV7-9 with TRBJ1-1; D not resolved. Germline lookup yields CDR1 SEHNR and CDR2 FQNEAQ (reference sequence). V gave up 7 bases and J gave up 6 bases, with 15 bases separating them. The CDR3 covers 13 residues. In DNA, the CDR3 is TGTGCCAGCACCACAGCGGCCAGGTCTGAAGCTTTCTTT. It is translated as CASTTAARSEAFF.

The rearrangement links TRBV5-1 to TRBJ2-2, with no clear D. CDR1 and CDR2 from the germline V gene are SGHRS and YFSETQ. Trimming cost V 1 base and J 5 bases, with 12 bases left between them. The CDR3 length is 15 residues. The CDR3 protein is CASSLISEVTGELFF. CDR3 in DNA: TGCGCCAGCAGCTTGATATCCGAGGTGACCGGGGAGCTGTTTTTT. Using reference TRBV5-1 and TRBJ2-2 for the parts outside the CDR3, the full variable domain is KAGVTQTPRYLIKTRGQQVTLSCSPISGHRSVSWYQQTPGQGLQFLFEYFSETQRNKGNFPGRFSGRQFSNSRSEMNVSTLELGDSALYLCASSLISEVTGELFFGEGSRLTVL.

This chain links TRBV6-6 with TRBJ1-2; the match to TRBD1 covers 8 bases. The CDR3 extends over 16 amino acids. Germline V lookup: CDR1 MNHNY, CDR2 SVGAGI (reference sequence). With 2 bases clipped from V and 1 base from J, the junction kept 6 bases outside the gene matches. CDR3 sequence: CASSYGDRLLNYGYTF. The CDR3 DNA follows: TGTGCCAGCAGTTACGGGGACAGGCTACTTAACTATGGCTACACCTTC.

The CDR3 nucleotides read TGTGCCAGCAACCAGGGGCCCGCCTTGGGCGCTTTCTTT. This sequence encodes CASNQGPALGAFF. V is TRBV6-1 and J is TRBJ1-1, with D possibly being TRBD1 (6 bases). Germline V gene data show CDR1 as MNHNS and CDR2 as SASEGT. The CDR3 runs 13 residues. V was trimmed by 7 bases and J by 11 bases, leaving 20 bases between them.

This clonotype has more than one count but fewer than ten. The chain is built from TRBV12-3 or TRBV12-4 and TRBJ2-1, with D tentatively TRBD2 (5 bases). CDR3 length: 12 residues. V lost 3 bases and J 7 bases, leaving 7 bases between the germline ends. The CDR3 sequence is CASSFRTNEQFF. The CDR3 region has the DNA TGTGCCAGCAGTTTTCGGACTAATGAGCAGTTCTTC.

This clonotype was seen only a few times. The chain is built from TRBV7-2 and TRBJ2-1, with 7 bases aligning to TRBD1. The germline CDR1 and CDR2 sequences are SGHTA and FQGNSA. The CDR3 loop spans 15 amino acids. V shed 5 bases, J shed 7 bases, and the junction held 11 bases outside the gene matches. CDR3: CASSPQDRPLNEQFF. The CDR3 bases are TGTGCCAGCAGCCCCCAGGACAGGCCCCTAAATGAGCAGTTCTTC.

V usage is TRBV11-3 and J usage is TRBJ1-1, with D perhaps TRBD1 (5 bases). Germline-derived CDR1 and CDR2 are SGHNT and YENEEA. This CDR3 spans 14 amino acids. Trimming removed 3 bases from V and 4 bases from J, with 12 bases in between. CDR3 region: CASSLSPTGTEAFF. The CDR3 nucleotides read TGTGCCAGCAGCTTGTCCCCTACAGGCACTGAAGCTTTCTTT. Full variable domain (remainder filled in from reference TRBV11-3 and TRBJ1-1): EAGVVQSPRYKIIEKKQPVAFWCNPISGHNTLYWYLQNLGQGPELLIRYENEEAVDDSQLPKDRFSAERLKGVDSTLKIQPAELGDSAVYLCASSLSPTGTEAFFGQGTRLTVV.

This clonotype has only a few counts. V usage is TRBV2 and J usage is TRBJ1-1; TRBD1 is a possible D gene (5 bases). Germline V lookup: CDR1 SNHLY, CDR2 FYNNEI. CDR3 length: 17 amino acids. V lost 0 bases and J 0 bases, leaving 14 bases between the germline ends. The CDR3 loop is CASSEAEVAGMNTEAFF. CDR3 nucleotides: TGTGCCAGCAGTGAAGCGGAGGTGGCAGGGATGAACACTGAAGCTTTCTTT. The full variable domain, rest sourced from reference TRBV2 and TRBJ1-1, is EPEVTQTPSHQVTQMGQEVILRCVPISNHLYFYWYRQILGQKVEFLVSFYNNEISEKSEIFDDQFSVERPDGSNFTLKIRSTKLEDSAMYFCASSEAEVAGMNTEAFFGQGTRLTVV.